The rows below give T cell receptor beta chains drawn from one sample of a study of radiation and T cells in renal cell carcinoma. Some clones are missing from TCRdb's copy, which holds only in-frame ones; the method was immunoSEQ multiplex PCR. Of about 91,000 clones detected, about four fifths appear once; the ten largest clones hold 5% to 8%. Material: blood, obtained from a patient whose treatment included radiotherapy and nephrectomy. These receptors came from a man aged 55 to 70 with renal cell carcinoma. The CDR3 runs from the conserved cysteine through the conserved F or W. A D gene is named only where the DNA matches it firmly. Clone size is not always given. Where it is, it says once, few, many or a class for expanded clones.

abundance: .
j_gene: TRBJ2-1
d_gene: .
v_gene: TRBV7-2
CDR3nt: TGTGCCAGCAGCTATGGGAGGTACAATGAGCAGTTCTTC
CDR3aa: CASSYGRYNEQFF

abundance: .
j_gene: TRBJ2-5
d_gene: .
v_gene: TRBV28
CDR3nt: TGTGCCAGCAGTTTAGACGAACCGGAGACCCAGTACTTC
CDR3aa: CASSLDEPETQYF

abundance: .
j_gene: TRBJ1-2
d_gene: TRBD1
v_gene: TRBV5-1
CDR3nt: TGCGCCAGCAGCTCGGGGACAGCCTATGGCTACACCTTC
CDR3aa: CASSSGTAYGYTF

abundance: once
j_gene: TRBJ1-1
d_gene: .
v_gene: TRBV18
CDR3nt: TGTGCCAGCTCACCACGCCGACAGAAGCCCATGAACACTGAAGCTTTCTTT
CDR3aa: CASSPRRQKPMNTEAFF

abundance: few
j_gene: TRBJ1-1
d_gene: .
v_gene: TRBV11-3
CDR3nt: TGTGCCAGCAGCTTAGAAGTGAACACTGAAGCTTTCTTT
CDR3aa: CASSLEVNTEAFF

abundance: .
j_gene: TRBJ2-3
d_gene: .
v_gene: TRBV5-1
CDR3nt: TGCGCCAGCAGCTTGGCCGGACACCGCACAGATACGCAGTATTTT
CDR3aa: CASSLAGHRTDTQYF

abundance: .
j_gene: TRBJ2-3
d_gene: .
v_gene: TRBV7-8
CDR3nt: TGTGCCAGCAGCACAGACGGTGCTGGAACGCAGTATTTT
CDR3aa: CASSTDGAGTQYF

abundance: .
j_gene: TRBJ2-6
d_gene: .
v_gene: TRBV5-6
CDR3nt: TGTGCCAGCAGCTTGATTTCGGGGTTTTCTGGGGCCAACGTCCTGACTTTC
CDR3aa: CASSLISGFSGANVLTF

abundance: .
j_gene: TRBJ2-1
d_gene: TRBD1
v_gene: TRBV6-4
CDR3nt: TGTACCAGCAGTGACAACGGACAGGGGGCCTACAATGAGCAGTTCTTC
CDR3aa: CTSSDNGQGAYNEQFF

abundance: .
j_gene: TRBJ2-4
d_gene: .
v_gene: TRBV27
CDR3nt: TGTGCCAGCAGTTTACGAAGGGGTATAGCCAAAAGCATTCAGTACTTC
CDR3aa: CASSLRRGIAKSIQYF

abundance: .
j_gene: TRBJ2-7
d_gene: TRBD1
v_gene: TRBV30
CDR3nt: TGTGCCTGCCTTAGACAGGGGTTCGGCTACGAGCAGTACTTC
CDR3aa: CACLRQGFGYEQYF

abundance: .
j_gene: TRBJ2-1
d_gene: TRBD2
v_gene: TRBV5-4
CDR3nt: TGTGCCAGCAGCTTTGGGCTAGCGGGAGGTCGAGAGCAGTTCTTC
CDR3aa: CASSFGLAGGREQFF

abundance: .
j_gene: TRBJ1-5
d_gene: TRBD1
v_gene: TRBV5-1
CDR3nt: TGCGCCAGCAGGGACAGGGAGGATCAGCCCCAGCATTTT
CDR3aa: CASRDREDQPQHF

abundance: .
j_gene: TRBJ1-1
d_gene: .
v_gene: TRBV4-1
CDR3nt: TGCGCCAGCAGCCAAGAATCAGTAGCGAACACTGAAGCTTTCTTT
CDR3aa: CASSQESVANTEAFF

abundance: few
j_gene: TRBJ1-3
d_gene: .
v_gene: TRBV6-5
CDR3nt: TGTGCCAGCAGTTACTCTGTGACAGGCTCCACCATATATTTT
CDR3aa: CASSYSVTGSTIYF

abundance: few
j_gene: TRBJ2-7
d_gene: TRBD2
v_gene: TRBV5-1
CDR3nt: TGCGCCAGCAGCCACGCTAGCGGGACGCCCTACGAGCAGTACTTC
CDR3aa: CASSHASGTPYEQYF

abundance: .
j_gene: TRBJ1-1
d_gene: .
v_gene: TRBV7-2
CDR3nt: TGTGCCAGCAGCTTTCTGCAGAACACTGAAGCTTTCTTT
CDR3aa: CASSFLQNTEAFF

abundance: .
j_gene: TRBJ2-7
d_gene: .
v_gene: TRBV7-9
CDR3nt: TGTGCCAGCAGCCCCCCGAGGGTAGGACGCTACGAGCAGTACTTC
CDR3aa: CASSPPRVGRYEQYF

abundance: few
j_gene: TRBJ1-1
d_gene: TRBD1
v_gene: TRBV4-2
CDR3nt: TGTGCCAGCAGCCAAGAACTAACAGGGGCGAACACTGAAGCTTTCTTT
CDR3aa: CASSQELTGANTEAFF

abundance: once
j_gene: TRBJ2-5
d_gene: TRBD2
v_gene: TRBV7-2
CDR3nt: TGTGCCAGCACCCGGGGGGGTACAGAGACCCAGTACTTC
CDR3aa: CASTRGGTETQYF

abundance: .
j_gene: TRBJ2-3
d_gene: .
v_gene: TRBV5-1
CDR3nt: TGCGCCAGCGGTGGGGCGTACCAAACAGATACGCAGTATTTT
CDR3aa: CASGGAYQTDTQYF

abundance: .
j_gene: TRBJ2-7
d_gene: .
v_gene: TRBV11-2
CDR3nt: TGTGCCAGCAGCCAGGCGGCGGGCACCGCCTACGAGCAGTACTTC
CDR3aa: CASSQAAGTAYEQYF

abundance: once
j_gene: TRBJ1-1
d_gene: .
v_gene: TRBV9
CDR3nt: TGTGCCAGCAGCTCCATAACAAGAGAAGCTTTCTTT
CDR3aa: CASSSITREAFF

abundance: few
j_gene: TRBJ1-2
d_gene: TRBD1
v_gene: TRBV2
CDR3nt: TGTGCCAGCTGGACAGGCAAGGGCTATGGCTACACCTTC
CDR3aa: CASWTGKGYGYTF

abundance: .
j_gene: TRBJ2-3
d_gene: .
v_gene: TRBV18
CDR3nt: TGTGCCAGCTCACCACTACCGGGAGCCTCCTTTAGCACAGATACGCAGTATTTT
CDR3aa: CASSPLPGASFSTDTQYF

abundance: .
j_gene: TRBJ2-1
d_gene: .
v_gene: TRBV5-1
CDR3nt: TGCGCCAGCAGCTTGGACGGTCGCGGGTCCCTATCCAATGAGCAGTTCTTC
CDR3aa: CASSLDGRGSLSNEQFF

abundance: .
j_gene: TRBJ2-3
d_gene: TRBD2
v_gene: TRBV5-4
CDR3nt: TGTGCCAGCAGCTTGCCGATAGCGGGAAGAACAGATACGCAGTATTTT
CDR3aa: CASSLPIAGRTDTQYF

abundance: .
j_gene: TRBJ1-1
d_gene: .
v_gene: TRBV5-1
CDR3nt: TGCGCCAGCAGCTTTGGAACCACAGTCGTTACCCTTATTGAAGCTTTCTTT
CDR3aa: CASSFGTTVVTLIEAFF